A selection of T cell receptor beta chains follows, all from one sample in a study of T cell responses to AZD1222 COVID-19 vaccine. The table came from immunoSEQ multiplex PCR; TCRdb's copy has only in-frame clones and leaves some out. The top ten clones hold roughly 3% of a sample with some 53,000 clones, about 91% of them seen once. The source was peripheral blood, collected 28 days after the second AZD1222 dose. All receptors derive from an adult who received the AZD1222 COVID-19 vaccine. Each CDR3 is given with its conserved first and last residue. D genes are given only for firm matches. Expanded clones get a size class; other rows say once, few or many, or leave the size out.

TRBV29-1	-	-	TRBJ2-1	TGCAGCGTTGATCACGGGCCTGAGCAGTTCTTC	CSVDHGPEQFF
TRBV5-1	-	TRBD1	TRBJ2-1	TGCGCCAGCAGCTTGGTACAGGGGGCGGCCAATGAGCAGTTCTTC	CASSLVQGAANEQFF
TRBV7-8	-	-	TRBJ2-3	TGTGCCAGCAGCCCAGAGGGCGGAGCCATCACAGATACGCAGTATTTT	CASSPEGGAITDTQYF
TRBV28	-	-	TRBJ1-4	TGTGCCAGCAGTTGGGGGGCAGGGCTGGCTAATGAAAAACTGTTTTTT	CASSWGAGLANEKLFF
TRBV10-3	-	TRBD1	TRBJ1-2	TGTGCCATCAGTGCCGGGACAGGGGGCGGTGGCTACACCTTC	CAISAGTGGGGYTF
TRBV10-3	few	-	TRBJ1-2	TGTGCCATTTCCCAGGGGACGGGCTATGGCTACACCTTC	CAISQGTGYGYTF
TRBV11-2	-	-	TRBJ2-7	TGTGCCAGCAGCCCCGATGGGGGGACACTCTCCTACGAGCAGTACTTT	CASSPDGGTLSYEQYF
TRBV28	-	TRBD1	TRBJ1-5	TGTGCCAGCAGTTTTCGGCGACAGGGGGGGGATCAGCCCCAGCATTTT	CASSFRRQGGDQPQHF
TRBV23-1	-	-	TRBJ1-2	TGCGCCAGCAGTCAATATAGGGGGTGCCTCGGGGGCTACACCTTC	CASSQYRGCLGGYTF
TRBV7-9	once	TRBD2	TRBJ2-7	TGTGCCAGCAGCTCCCGGACTAGCGGGAACTACGAGCAGTACTTC	CASSSRTSGNYEQYF
TRBV5-4	-	-	TRBJ1-2	TGTGCCAGCAGCACCGGCCCCCTATCTGGCTACACCTTC	CASSTGPLSGYTF
TRBV24-1	-	-	TRBJ2-5	TGTGCCACCAGTGATTTAGGGCGGCCGGGTAAAGCAGAGACCCAGTACTTC	CATSDLGRPGKAETQYF
TRBV30	-	-	TRBJ1-5	TGTGCCGGAGGGGGGGTCAATCAGCCCCAGCATTTT	CAGGGVNQPQHF
TRBV9	-	TRBD1	TRBJ2-2	TGTGCCAGCAGCTTCACCGGGACAGTGAACACCGGGGAGCTGTTTTTT	CASSFTGTVNTGELFF
TRBV27	-	TRBD2	TRBJ2-7	TGTGCCAGCAGTTTATCCGGACTAGCGGGAGGCGAGCAGTACTTC	CASSLSGLAGGEQYF
TRBV5-4	once	-	TRBJ1-1	TGTGCCAGCAGCCCGGACGAACACGGAGCTTTCTTT	CASSPDEHGAFF
TRBV21-1	-	-	TRBJ2-1	TGTGCCAGCACCCTTAGGGGAACGGGACAGGGGCCTTATGAGCAGTTCTTC	CASTLRGTGQGPYEQFF
TRBV23-1	-	TRBD1	TRBJ1-2	TGCGCCAGCCCCACAGGGGGGGAAACCTTC	CASPTGGETF
TRBV5-1	-	TRBD1	TRBJ1-5	TGCGCCAGCAGCATGACAGGGGGTCAGCCCCAGCATTTT	CASSMTGGQPQHF
TRBV9	-	TRBD1	TRBJ2-7	TGTGCCAGCAGCGTAAGGGTGACAGGGTACGAGCAGTACTTC	CASSVRVTGYEQYF
TRBV9	few	TRBD2	TRBJ2-1	TGTGCCAGCAGCGGAACTAGCGGGAGGGGTTATGAGCAGTTCTTC	CASSGTSGRGYEQFF
TRBV7-8	once	TRBD2	TRBJ2-1	TGTGCCAGCAGCCGAGATCAGCTAGCGGGGTACAATGAGCAGTTCTTC	CASSRDQLAGYNEQFF
TRBV10-3	-	TRBD1	TRBJ2-2	TGTGCCATCCAGGGACAGGGGGCACGGACCGGGGAGCTGTTTTTT	CAIQGQGARTGELFF
TRBV6-5	-	-	TRBJ2-3	TGTGCCAGCTCAGGGGGGGATACGCAGTATTTT	CASSGGDTQYF
TRBV11-1	-	TRBD2	TRBJ2-7	TGTGCCAGCAGCCCAACCCGGACTAGCGGGAACTACGAGCAGTACTTC	CASSPTRTSGNYEQYF